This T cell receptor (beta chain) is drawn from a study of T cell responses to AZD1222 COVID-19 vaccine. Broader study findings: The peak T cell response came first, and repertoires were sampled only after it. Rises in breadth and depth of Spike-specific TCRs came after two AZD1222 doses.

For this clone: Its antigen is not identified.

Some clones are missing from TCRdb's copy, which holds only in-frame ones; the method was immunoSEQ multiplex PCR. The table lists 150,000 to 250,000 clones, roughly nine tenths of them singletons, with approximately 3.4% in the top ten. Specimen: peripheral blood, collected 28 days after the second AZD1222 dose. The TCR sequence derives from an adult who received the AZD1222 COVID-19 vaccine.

CDR3 sequence reads: CATSSWDSYYEQYF. CDR3 sequence (DNA): TGTGCCACCAGCAGTTGGGATTCCTACTACGAGCAGTACTTC. This sequence joins TRBV15 and TRBJ2-7; D call uncertain. Trimming took off 3 bases at V and 3 bases at J, with 12 bases between the two ends. This CDR3 has 14 amino acids. CDR1 and CDR2 from the germline V gene are LNHNV and YYDKDF (reference sequence).